These 23 T cell receptor beta chains came from one sample sequenced in a study of radiotherapy plus CTLA-4 blockade in lung cancer. Some clones are missing from TCRdb's copy, which holds only in-frame ones; the method was immunoSEQ multiplex PCR. The sample records 60,000 to 70,000 clones, about 83% being singletons. Sequencing used peripheral blood, obtained from a patient treated with radiotherapy plus ipilimumab. Receptors originate from a human donor with non-small cell lung cancer who had a partial response to radiotherapy plus ipilimumab.

The chain joins TRBV4-2 to TRBJ2-7; the match to TRBD2 covers 9 bases. CDR3 length: 15 amino acids. Germline assignment: CDR1 LGHNA and CDR2 YNFKEQ. Germline trimming cut 1 base from V and 1 base from J; bases unmatched to any gene: 2. The CDR3 protein is CASSQASGRSYEQYF. The CDR3 coding sequence is TGTGCCAGCAGCCAAGCGAGCGGGAGGTCCTACGAGCAGTACTTC.

The V call is TRBV6-5, the J call TRBJ2-2, with D maybe TRBD2 (6 bases). The ends were cut back, 2 bases at V and 3 bases at J, with 13 bases in the middle. This CDR3 spans 16 amino acids. Germline loops: CDR1 MNHEY, CDR2 SVGAGI. In DNA form, the CDR3 reads TGTGCCAGCAGTTACAAGGGGAGGTCTTACACCGGGGAGCTGTTTTTT. Amino acid sequence: CASSYKGRSYTGELFF.

The J gene is TRBJ1-1, the V gene TRBV18, with 8 bases that match TRBD1. J lost 0 bases, V lost 3 bases, and 0 bases had no gene match. The germline gives CDR1 KGHSH, CDR2 LQKENI. CDR3 length: 14 residues. The DNA for the CDR3 is TGTGCCAGCTCACCGGGACAGGTGAACACTGAAGCTTTCTTT. Its translation is CASSPGQVNTEAFF. Variable domain in full (rest from reference TRBV18 and TRBJ1-1): NAGVMQNPRHLVRRRGQEARLRCSPMKGHSHVYWYRQLPEEGLKFMVYLQKENIIDESGMPKERFSAEFPKEGPSILRIQQVVRGDSAAYFCASSPGQVNTEAFFGQGTRLTVV.

The chain uses TRBV13 and TRBJ2-1, with 13 bases lining up with TRBD2. The CDR3 is 15 amino acids. CDR1 is PRHDT, CDR2 FYEKMQ, per germline (reference sequence). The ends lost 3 bases at V and 8 bases at J; junction bases unmatched: 4. The CDR3 is CASSFWTSGRYEQFF. CDR3 sequence (DNA): TGTGCCAGCAGCTTCTGGACTAGCGGGAGATATGAGCAGTTCTTC.

V usage is TRBV7-2 and J usage is TRBJ1-3; the D is unclear. CDR1 and CDR2 (germline): SGHTA, FQGNSA. V was clipped by 1 base and J by 0 bases, with 7 bases between them. This CDR3 is built from 15 residues. CDR3 coding DNA: TGTGCCAGCAGCTTAGACTGGAGCTCTGGAAACACCATATATTTT. It encodes CASSLDWSSGNTIYF.

The CDR3 loop reads CASSSDRGSTDTQYF. CDR3 in DNA: TGTGCCAGCAGTTCGGACAGGGGGAGCACAGATACGCAGTATTTT. V usage is TRBV6-5 and J usage is TRBJ2-3, with 10 positions matching TRBD1. Per the germline V gene, CDR1 is MNHEY and CDR2 is SVGAGI. J gave up 0 bases and V 4 bases, and 1 base lay outside the gene matches. The CDR3 covers 15 residues.

The chain joins TRBV7-6 to TRBJ2-7; TRBD2 agrees at 14 bases. Germline CDR1 SGHVS, CDR2 FNYEAQ. The CDR3 is 16 amino acids. V gave up 4 bases and J gave up 2 bases; unmatched junction bases: 4. The chain's CDR3 is CASSSGLAGDAYEQYF. For the CDR3, the DNA is TGTGCCAGCAGCTCGGGACTAGCGGGAGACGCCTACGAGCAGTACTTC.

This chain's CDR3 is CASSMGQGYQPQHF. The CDR3 DNA is TGTGCCAGTAGTATGGGACAGGGTTATCAGCCCCAGCATTTT. The V and J genes are TRBV19 and TRBJ1-5, with 9 bases aligning to TRBD1. Germline V CDR1 and CDR2: LNHDA, SQIVND (reference sequence). This CDR3 comprises 14 residues. V was clipped by 3 bases and J by 5 bases; unmatched bases: 2. The full variable domain, its missing parts supplied by reference TRBV19 and TRBJ1-5, is DGGITQSPKYLFRKEGQNVTLSCEQNLNHDAMYWYRQDPGQGLRLIYYSQIVNDFQKGDIAEGYSVSREKKESFPLTVTSAQKNPTAFYLCASSMGQGYQPQHFGDGTRLSIL.

The chain links TRBV6-5 to TRBJ2-1; the D gene is possibly TRBD1 (6 bases). There are 13 residues in the CDR3. Germline V lookup: CDR1 MNHEY, CDR2 SVGAGI. The V and J ends lost 8 bases and 8 bases respectively, with 16 bases between them. The CDR3: CASATGTDDEQFF. The CDR3 region has the DNA TGTGCCAGCGCCACAGGGACGGACGATGAGCAGTTCTTC.

The CDR3 loop is CASKIVEAFF. CDR3 nucleotide sequence: TGTGCCAGCAAAATCGTTGAAGCTTTCTTT. The rearrangement uses TRBV6-1 and TRBJ1-1; D is unclear. This CDR3 region has 10 residues. The germline V and J ends were trimmed by 7 bases and 7 bases, with 7 bases remaining between them. CDR1 and CDR2 from the germline V gene are MNHNS and SASEGT.

This sequence joins TRBV28 and TRBJ2-1; TRBD2 matches 9 bases. The CDR3 consists of 17 residues. Germline loops: CDR1 MDHEN, CDR2 SYDVKM. V lost 6 bases, J lost 0 bases, and 9 bases stayed unmatched. The CDR3 nucleotides read TGTGCCAGCAGACTTACTAGCGGGCTACGCTCCTACAATGAGCAGTTCTTC. It codes for CASRLTSGLRSYNEQFF.

This sequence joins TRBV30 and TRBJ1-1; the D is unclear. Germline-derived CDR1 and CDR2 are GTSNPN and SVGIG (reference sequence). CDR3 length: 13 amino acids. V lost 0 bases and J lost 4, with 9 bases in between. The CDR3 reads CAWSVQISTEAFF. CDR3 nucleotides: TGTGCCTGGAGTGTACAAATCAGCACTGAAGCTTTCTTT.

The chain links TRBV6-5 to TRBJ1-1, with D possibly TRBD1 on 5 matching bases. CDR1 and CDR2 (germline): MNHEY, SVGAGI. This CDR3 has 14 amino acids. V dropped 4 bases and J dropped 1 base, with 10 bases sitting between them. The CDR3 loop is CASSFRGGNTEAFF. The CDR3 DNA is TGTGCCAGCAGTTTCCGGGGGGGGAACACTGAAGCTTTCTTT.

The V gene is TRBV2, the J gene TRBJ2-2, with a tentative D call TRBD1 (6 bases). The germline gives CDR1 SNHLY, CDR2 FYNNEI. The CDR3 sequence is 15 residues long. Trimming left V 5 bases short and J 7 bases short, with 17 bases between. The CDR3, as DNA: TGTGCCAGCAGTCCTGACAGGAATATACGCGGGGAGCTGTTTTTT. This gives the protein CASSPDRNIRGELFF. The complete variable domain, with remaining parts taken from reference TRBV2 and TRBJ2-2, reads EPEVTQTPSHQVTQMGQEVILRCVPISNHLYFYWYRQILGQKVEFLVSFYNNEISEKSEIFDDQFSVERPDGSNFTLKIRSTKLEDSAMYFCASSPDRNIRGELFFGEGSRLTVL.

The rearrangement joins TRBV7-2 to TRBJ1-2; D gene uncertain. The V gene's germline CDR1 is SGHTA and CDR2 FQGNSA. The CDR3 extends over 15 amino acids. The ends were cut back, 0 bases at V and 0 bases at J, with 8 bases in the middle. The CDR3 reads CASSLAREANYGYTF. The DNA for the CDR3 is TGTGCCAGCAGCTTAGCCCGGGAGGCTAACTATGGCTACACCTTC.

The chain carries TRBV28 and TRBJ1-2, with no clear D. CDR1 MDHEN and CDR2 SYDVKM come from the germline V gene. This CDR3 spans 12 amino acids. V was shortened by 1 base and J by 8 bases, with 8 bases between the two germline ends. In nucleotides, the CDR3 is TGTGCCAGCAGTTTATTATCAGGAGGCTACACCTTC. Translating it yields CASSLLSGGYTF.

This chain connects TRBV23-1 to TRBJ1-4, with 8 nucleotides matching TRBD1. TRBV23-1 is an ORF; its function is uncertain. This CDR3 region has 18 residues. With 7 bases clipped from V and 2 bases from J, the junction kept 15 bases outside the gene matches. CDR3 sequence reads: CASTQPTGTGRTNEKLFF. CDR3 sequence (DNA): TGCGCCAGCACGCAGCCAACCGGGACAGGTCGGACTAATGAAAAACTGTTTTTT.

DNA of the CDR3: TGTGCCAGCAGGGGACAACCCAATCAGCCCCAGCATTTT. Translated: CASRGQPNQPQHF. This rearrangement joins TRBV6-5 to TRBJ1-5; D possibly corresponds to TRBD1 (6 bases). Trimming removed 6 bases from V and 3 bases from J, with 9 bases in between. This CDR3 contains 13 residues. The germline CDR1 and CDR2 sequences are MNHEY and SVGAGI.

The chain joins TRBV28 to TRBJ2-7; 7 bases are shared with TRBD2. The length of the CDR3 is 12 residues. Germline values: CDR1 MDHEN, CDR2 SYDVKM. V shed 10 bases, J shed 3 bases, and the junction held 6 bases outside the gene matches. The DNA of the CDR3 is TGTGCCACCCTCTGGGGGGGCTACGAGCAGTACTTC. Its translation is CATLWGGYEQYF.

This rearrangement joins TRBV5-1 to TRBJ2-5; D might be TRBD1 (6 bases). This CDR3 comprises 14 residues. V was cut by 2 bases and J by 1 base, with 9 bases left in between. Germline V lookup: CDR1 SGHRS, CDR2 YFSETQ. CDR3 nucleotides: TGCGCCAGCAGCTTAGAACAGGGCCAAGAGACCCAGTACTTC. This encodes CASSLEQGQETQYF. Using reference TRBV5-1 and TRBJ2-5 for the parts outside the CDR3, the full variable domain is KAGVTQTPRYLIKTRGQQVTLSCSPISGHRSVSWYQQTPGQGLQFLFEYFSETQRNKGNFPGRFSGRQFSNSRSEMNVSTLELGDSALYLCASSLEQGQETQYFGPGTRLLVL.

This clone was picked up a small number of times. This sequence joins TRBV29-1 and TRBJ2-7; D possibly corresponds to TRBD1 (6 bases). The CDR3 totals 13 residues. The germline CDR1 and CDR2 sequences are SQVTM and ANQGSEA. The germline V and J ends were trimmed by 5 bases and 0 bases, with 11 bases remaining between them. CDR3: CSVCRGSSYEQYF. CDR3 bases: TGCAGCGTTTGTAGGGGGAGCTCCTACGAGCAGTACTTC.

The chain has TRBV27 and TRBJ1-2; D gene unclear. V dropped 6 bases and J dropped 3 bases, with 11 bases sitting between them. The CDR3 totals 13 residues. Germline V CDR1 and CDR2: MNHEY, SMNVEV (reference sequence). CDR3 bases: TGTGCCAGCAGGAAAGAACGGTACTATGGCTACACCTTC. This gives the protein CASRKERYYGYTF.

The chain uses TRBV7-9 and TRBJ1-2; D not certain. Trimming shortened V by 2 bases and J by 6 bases, and 10 bases separated the two germline ends. The CDR3 is made up of 13 amino acids. The V gene's germline CDR1 is SEHNR and CDR2 FQNEAQ (reference sequence). The CDR3 DNA reads as TGTGCCAGCAGCTTAAACGGTGCCGATGGCTACACCTTC. Encoded protein: CASSLNGADGYTF.